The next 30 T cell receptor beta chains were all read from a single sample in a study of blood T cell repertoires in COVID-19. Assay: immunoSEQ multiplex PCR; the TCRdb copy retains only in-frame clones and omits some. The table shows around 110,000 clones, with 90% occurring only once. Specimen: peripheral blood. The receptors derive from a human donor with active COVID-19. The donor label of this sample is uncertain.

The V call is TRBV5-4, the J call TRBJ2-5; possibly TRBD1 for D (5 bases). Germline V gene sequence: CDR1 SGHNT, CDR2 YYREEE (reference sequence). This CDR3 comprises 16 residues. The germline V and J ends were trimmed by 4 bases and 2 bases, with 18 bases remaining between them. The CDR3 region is CASSLNIGTGQETQYF. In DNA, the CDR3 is TGTGCCAGCAGCCTTAATATAGGTACAGGACAAGAGACCCAGTACTTC.

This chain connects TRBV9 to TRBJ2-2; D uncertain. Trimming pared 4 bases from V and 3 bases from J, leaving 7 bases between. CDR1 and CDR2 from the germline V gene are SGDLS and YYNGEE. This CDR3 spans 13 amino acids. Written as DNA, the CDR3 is TGTGCCAGCAGCACACATTACACCGGGGAGCTGTTTTTT. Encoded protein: CASSTHYTGELFF.

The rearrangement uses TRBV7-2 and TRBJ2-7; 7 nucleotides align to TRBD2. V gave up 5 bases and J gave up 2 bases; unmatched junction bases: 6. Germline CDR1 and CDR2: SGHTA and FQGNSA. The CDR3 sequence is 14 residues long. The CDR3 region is CASSTGLVTYEQYF. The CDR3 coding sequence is TGTGCCAGCAGCACCGGACTAGTCACCTACGAGCAGTACTTC.

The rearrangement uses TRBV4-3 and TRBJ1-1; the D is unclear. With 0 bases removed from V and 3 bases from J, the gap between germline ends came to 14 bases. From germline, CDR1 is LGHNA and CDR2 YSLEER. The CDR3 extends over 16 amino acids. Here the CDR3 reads CASSQEVGRVHTEAFF. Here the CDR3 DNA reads TGCGCCAGCAGCCAAGAAGTGGGGAGGGTTCACACTGAAGCTTTCTTT.

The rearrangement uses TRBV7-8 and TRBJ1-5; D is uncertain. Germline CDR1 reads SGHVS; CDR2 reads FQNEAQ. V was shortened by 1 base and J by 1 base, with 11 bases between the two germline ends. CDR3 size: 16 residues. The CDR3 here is CASSLEWELSNQPQHF. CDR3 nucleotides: TGTGCCAGCAGCTTAGAATGGGAGCTGAGCAATCAGCCCCAGCATTTT.

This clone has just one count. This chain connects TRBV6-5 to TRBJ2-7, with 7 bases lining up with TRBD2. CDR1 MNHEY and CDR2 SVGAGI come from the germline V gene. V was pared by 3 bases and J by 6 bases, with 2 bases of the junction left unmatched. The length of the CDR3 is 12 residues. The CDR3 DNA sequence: TGTGCCAGCAGTTATTGGGGGGGCGAGCAGTACTTC. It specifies CASSYWGGEQYF.

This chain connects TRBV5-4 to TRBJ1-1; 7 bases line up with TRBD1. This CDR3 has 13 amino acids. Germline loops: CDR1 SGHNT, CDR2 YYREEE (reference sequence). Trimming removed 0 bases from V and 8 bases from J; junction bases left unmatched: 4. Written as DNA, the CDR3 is TGTGCCAGCAGCTTGGGTACAGGGGCCGAAGCTTTCTTT. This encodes CASSLGTGAEAFF.

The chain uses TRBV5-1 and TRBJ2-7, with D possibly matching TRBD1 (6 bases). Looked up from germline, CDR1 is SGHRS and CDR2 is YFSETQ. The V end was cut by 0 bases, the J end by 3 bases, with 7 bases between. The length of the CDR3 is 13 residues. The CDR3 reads CASSLGQDYEQYF. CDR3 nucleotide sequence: TGCGCCAGCAGCTTGGGACAGGACTACGAGCAGTACTTC.

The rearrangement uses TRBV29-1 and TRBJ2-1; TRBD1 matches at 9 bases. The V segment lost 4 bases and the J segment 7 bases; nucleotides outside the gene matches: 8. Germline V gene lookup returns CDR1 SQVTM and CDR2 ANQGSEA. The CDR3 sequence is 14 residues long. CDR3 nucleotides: TGCAGCGTTGGTGGACAGGGGATAGGGAATGAGCAGTTCTTC. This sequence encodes CSVGGQGIGNEQFF.

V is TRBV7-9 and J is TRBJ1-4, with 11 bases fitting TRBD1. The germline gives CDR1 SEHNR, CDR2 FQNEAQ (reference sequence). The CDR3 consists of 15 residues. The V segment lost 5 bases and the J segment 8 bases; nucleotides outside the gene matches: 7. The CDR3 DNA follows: TGTGCCAGCAGCCAGGGACAGGGGGTCGTGGAAAAACTGTTTTTT. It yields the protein CASSQGQGVVEKLFF.

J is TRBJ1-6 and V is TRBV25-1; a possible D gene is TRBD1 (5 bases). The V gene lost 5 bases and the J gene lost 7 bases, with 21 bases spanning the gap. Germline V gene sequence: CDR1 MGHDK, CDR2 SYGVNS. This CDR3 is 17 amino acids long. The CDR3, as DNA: TGTGCCAGCAGTAAACTCGGCGGGGGGTCCTCGAATTCACCCCTCCACTTT. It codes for CASSKLGGGSSNSPLHF.

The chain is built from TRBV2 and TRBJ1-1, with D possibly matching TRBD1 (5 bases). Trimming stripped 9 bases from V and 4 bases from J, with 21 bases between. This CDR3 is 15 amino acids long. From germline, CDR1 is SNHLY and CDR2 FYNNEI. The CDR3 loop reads CARETVAAASTEAFF. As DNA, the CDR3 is TGTGCCAGGGAGACAGTCGCAGCCGCGAGCACTGAAGCTTTCTTT.

CDR3 residues: CASSEQGEAFF. For the CDR3, the DNA is TGTGCCAGCAGTGAACAGGGTGAAGCTTTCTTT. The chain combines TRBV25-1 with TRBJ1-1, with D possibly matching TRBD1 (5 bases). Trimming shortened V by 2 bases and J by 7 bases, and 5 bases separated the two germline ends. Germline V gene data show CDR1 as MGHDK and CDR2 as SYGVNS. The CDR3 has 11 amino acids.

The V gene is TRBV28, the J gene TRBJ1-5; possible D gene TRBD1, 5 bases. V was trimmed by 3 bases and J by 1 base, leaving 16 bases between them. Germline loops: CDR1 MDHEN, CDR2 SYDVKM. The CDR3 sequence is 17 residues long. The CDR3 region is CASSFGFRAQSNQPQHF. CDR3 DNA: TGTGCCAGCAGTTTCGGTTTCAGGGCCCAGAGCAATCAGCCCCAGCATTTT.

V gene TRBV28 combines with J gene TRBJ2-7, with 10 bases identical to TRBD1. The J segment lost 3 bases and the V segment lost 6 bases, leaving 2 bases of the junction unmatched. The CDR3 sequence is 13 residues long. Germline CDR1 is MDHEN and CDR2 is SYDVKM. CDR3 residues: CASRTGGIYEQYF. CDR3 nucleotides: TGTGCCAGCAGGACAGGGGGCATCTACGAGCAGTACTTC.

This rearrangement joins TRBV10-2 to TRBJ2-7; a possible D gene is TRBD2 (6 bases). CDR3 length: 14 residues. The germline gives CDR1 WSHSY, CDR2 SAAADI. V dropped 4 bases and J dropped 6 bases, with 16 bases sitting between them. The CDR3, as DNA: TGCGCCAGCAGTGTGGGATCGGAGGGGACCGAGCAGTACTTC. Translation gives CASSVGSEGTEQYF.

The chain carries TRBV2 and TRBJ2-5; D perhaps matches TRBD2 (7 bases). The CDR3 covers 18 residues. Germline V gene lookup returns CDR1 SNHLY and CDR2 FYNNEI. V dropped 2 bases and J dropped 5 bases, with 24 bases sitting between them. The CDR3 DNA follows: TGTGCCAGCAGTGAATTGCCGGCCGGACTAGGGGGAGAGGAGACCCAGTACTTC. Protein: CASSELPAGLGGEETQYF. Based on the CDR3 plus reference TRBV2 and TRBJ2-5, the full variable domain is EPEVTQTPSHQVTQMGQEVILRCVPISNHLYFYWYRQILGQKVEFLVSFYNNEISEKSEIFDDQFSVERPDGSNFTLKIRSTKLEDSAMYFCASSELPAGLGGEETQYFGPGTRLLVL.

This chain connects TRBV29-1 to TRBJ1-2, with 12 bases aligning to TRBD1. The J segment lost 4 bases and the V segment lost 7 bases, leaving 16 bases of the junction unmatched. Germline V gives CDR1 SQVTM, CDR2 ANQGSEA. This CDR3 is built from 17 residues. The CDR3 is CSAQGQGARIGGYGYTF. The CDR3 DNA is TGCAGCGCCCAGGGACAGGGGGCCCGCATTGGCGGCTATGGCTACACCTTC. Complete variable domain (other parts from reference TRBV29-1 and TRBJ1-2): SAVISQKPSRDICQRGTSLTIQCQVDSQVTMMFWYRQQPGQSLTLIATANQGSEATYESGFVIDKFPISRPNLTFSTLTVSNMSPEDSSIYLCSAQGQGARIGGYGYTFGSGTRLTVV.

The CDR3 region is CASSKQGEAFF. The DNA for the CDR3 is TGTGCCAGCAGTAAACAGGGGGAAGCTTTCTTT. The chain couples TRBV6-6 to TRBJ1-1; 7 positions agree with TRBD1. The CDR3 consists of 11 residues. V was clipped by 5 bases and J by 8 bases; unmatched bases: 2. The germline V gene has CDR1 MNHNY and CDR2 SVGAGI (reference sequence).

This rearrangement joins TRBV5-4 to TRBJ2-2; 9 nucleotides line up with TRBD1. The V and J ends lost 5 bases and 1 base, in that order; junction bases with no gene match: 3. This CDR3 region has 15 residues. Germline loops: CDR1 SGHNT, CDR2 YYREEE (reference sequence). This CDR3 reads CASRGGQGNTGELFF. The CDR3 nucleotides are TGTGCCAGCAGGGGGGGACAGGGGAACACCGGGGAGCTGTTTTTT.

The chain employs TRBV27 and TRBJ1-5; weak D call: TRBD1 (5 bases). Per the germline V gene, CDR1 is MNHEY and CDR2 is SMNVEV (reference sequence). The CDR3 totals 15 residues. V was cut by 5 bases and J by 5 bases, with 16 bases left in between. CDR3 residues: CASSPHTTVYQPQHF. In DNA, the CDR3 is TGTGCCAGCAGTCCCCACACGACAGTTTATCAGCCCCAGCATTTT.

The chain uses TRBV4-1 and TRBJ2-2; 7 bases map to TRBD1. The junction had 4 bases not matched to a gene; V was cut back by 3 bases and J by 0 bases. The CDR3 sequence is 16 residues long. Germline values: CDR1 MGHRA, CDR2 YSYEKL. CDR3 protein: CASSHSGTANTGELFF. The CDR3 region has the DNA TGCGCCAGCAGCCATTCCGGGACAGCGAACACCGGGGAGCTGTTTTTT.

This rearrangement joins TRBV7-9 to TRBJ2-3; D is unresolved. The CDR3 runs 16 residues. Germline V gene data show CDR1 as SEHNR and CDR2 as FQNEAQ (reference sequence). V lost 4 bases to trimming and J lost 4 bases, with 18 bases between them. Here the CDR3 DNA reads TGTGCCAGCAGCTCAATTCTAGGTCTAGGCGCAGATACGCAGTATTTT. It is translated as CASSSILGLGADTQYF.

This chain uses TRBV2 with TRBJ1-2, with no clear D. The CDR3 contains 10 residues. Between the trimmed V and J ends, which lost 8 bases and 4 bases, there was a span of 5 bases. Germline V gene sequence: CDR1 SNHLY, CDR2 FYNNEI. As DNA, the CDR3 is TGTGCCAGCGTCGGCTATGGCTACACCTTC. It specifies CASVGYGYTF.

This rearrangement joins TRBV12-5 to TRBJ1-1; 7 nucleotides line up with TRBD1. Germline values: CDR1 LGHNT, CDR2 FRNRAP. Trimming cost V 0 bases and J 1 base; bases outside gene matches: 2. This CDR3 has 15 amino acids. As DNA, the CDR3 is TGTGCTAGTGGTTTGGTCTCAGGGGGGAACACTGAAGCTTTCTTT. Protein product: CASGLVSGGNTEAFF. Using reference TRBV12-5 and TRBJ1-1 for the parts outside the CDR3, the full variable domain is DARVTQTPRHKVTEMGQEVTMRCQPILGHNTVFWYRQTMMQGLELLAYFRNRAPLDDSGMPKDRFSAEMPDATLATLKIQPSEPRDSAVYFCASGLVSGGNTEAFFGQGTRLTVV.

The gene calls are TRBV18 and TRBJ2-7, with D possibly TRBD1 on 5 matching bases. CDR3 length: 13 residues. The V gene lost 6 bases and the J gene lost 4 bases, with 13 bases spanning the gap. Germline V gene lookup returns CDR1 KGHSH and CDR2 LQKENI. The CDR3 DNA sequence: TGTGCCAGCTCGCAACAGGCGCCTTACGAGCAGTACTTC. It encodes CASSQQAPYEQYF.

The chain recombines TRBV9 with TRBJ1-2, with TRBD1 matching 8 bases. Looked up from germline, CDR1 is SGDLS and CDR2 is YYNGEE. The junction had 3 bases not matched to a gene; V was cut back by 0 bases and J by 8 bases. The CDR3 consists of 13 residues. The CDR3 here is CASSVGTGFGYTF. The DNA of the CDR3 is TGTGCCAGCAGCGTAGGGACAGGGTTCGGCTACACCTTC.

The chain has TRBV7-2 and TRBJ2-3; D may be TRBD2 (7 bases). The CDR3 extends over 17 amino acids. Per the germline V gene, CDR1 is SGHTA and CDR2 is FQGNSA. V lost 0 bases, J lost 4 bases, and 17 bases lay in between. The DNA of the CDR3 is TGTGCCAGCAGCTTAGCTACCGCGGGGGCCCCCCCAGATACGCAGTATTTT. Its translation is CASSLATAGAPPDTQYF.

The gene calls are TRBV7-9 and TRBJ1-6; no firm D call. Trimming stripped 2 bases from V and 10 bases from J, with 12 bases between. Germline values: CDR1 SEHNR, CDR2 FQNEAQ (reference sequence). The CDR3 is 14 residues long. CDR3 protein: CASSLNQIGSPLHF. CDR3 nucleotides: TGTGCCAGCAGCTTAAACCAAATCGGGTCACCCCTCCACTTT.

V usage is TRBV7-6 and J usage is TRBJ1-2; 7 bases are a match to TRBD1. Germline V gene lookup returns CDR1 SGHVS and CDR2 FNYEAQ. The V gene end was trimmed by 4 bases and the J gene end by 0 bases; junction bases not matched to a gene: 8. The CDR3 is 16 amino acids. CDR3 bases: TGTGCCAGCAGCTCAGAGCCTGGGACAGCTAACTATGGCTACACCTTC. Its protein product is CASSSEPGTANYGYTF.